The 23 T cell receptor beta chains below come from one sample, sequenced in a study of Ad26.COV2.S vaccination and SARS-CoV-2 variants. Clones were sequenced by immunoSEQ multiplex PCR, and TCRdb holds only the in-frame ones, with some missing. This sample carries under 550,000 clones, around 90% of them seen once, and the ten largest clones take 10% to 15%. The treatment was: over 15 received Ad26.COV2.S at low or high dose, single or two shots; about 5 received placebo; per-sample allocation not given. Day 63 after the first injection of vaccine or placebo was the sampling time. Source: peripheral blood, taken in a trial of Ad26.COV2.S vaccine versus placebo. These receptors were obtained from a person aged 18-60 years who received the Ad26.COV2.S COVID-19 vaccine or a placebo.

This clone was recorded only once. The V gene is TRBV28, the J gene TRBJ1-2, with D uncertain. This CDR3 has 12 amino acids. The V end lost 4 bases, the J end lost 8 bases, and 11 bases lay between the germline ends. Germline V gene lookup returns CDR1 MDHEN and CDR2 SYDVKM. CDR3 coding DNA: TGTGCCAGCAGTTCCGGGTATCTCGGCTACACCTTC. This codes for CASSSGYLGYTF.

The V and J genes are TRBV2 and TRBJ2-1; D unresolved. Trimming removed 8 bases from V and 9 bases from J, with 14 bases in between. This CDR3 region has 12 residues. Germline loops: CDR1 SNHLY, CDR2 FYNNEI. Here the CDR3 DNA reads TGTGCCAGCGGGCTCGACTCTCTTGAGCAGTTCTTC. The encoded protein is CASGLDSLEQFF. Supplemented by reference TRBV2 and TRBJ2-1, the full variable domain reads EPEVTQTPSHQVTQMGQEVILRCVPISNHLYFYWYRQILGQKVEFLVSFYNNEISEKSEIFDDQFSVERPDGSNFTLKIRSTKLEDSAMYFCASGLDSLEQFFGPGTRLTVL.

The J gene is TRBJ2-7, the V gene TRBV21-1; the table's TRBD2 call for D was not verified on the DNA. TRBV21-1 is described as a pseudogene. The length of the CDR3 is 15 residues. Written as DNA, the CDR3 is TGTGCCAGCAGATCGGGTTCGGTCAGCTCCTACGAGCAGTACTTC. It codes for CASRSGSVSSYEQYF.

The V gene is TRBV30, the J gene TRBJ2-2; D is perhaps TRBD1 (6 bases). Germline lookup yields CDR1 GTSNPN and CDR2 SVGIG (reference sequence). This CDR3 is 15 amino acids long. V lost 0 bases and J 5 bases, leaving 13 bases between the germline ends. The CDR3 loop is CAWSVLRGSTGELFF. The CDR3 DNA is TGTGCCTGGAGTGTACTGAGGGGGAGTACCGGGGAGCTGTTTTTT.

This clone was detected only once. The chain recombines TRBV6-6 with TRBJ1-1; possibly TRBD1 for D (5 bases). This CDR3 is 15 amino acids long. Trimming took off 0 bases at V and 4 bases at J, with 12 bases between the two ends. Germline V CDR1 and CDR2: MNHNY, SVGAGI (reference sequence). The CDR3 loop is CASSYSGRGSTEAFF. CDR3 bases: TGTGCCAGCAGTTACTCAGGAAGGGGAAGCACTGAAGCTTTCTTT.

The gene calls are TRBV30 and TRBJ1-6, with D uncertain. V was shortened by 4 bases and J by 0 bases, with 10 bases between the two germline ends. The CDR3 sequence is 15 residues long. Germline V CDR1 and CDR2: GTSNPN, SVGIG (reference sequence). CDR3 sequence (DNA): TGTGCCTGGAAGGGATTAAGCTCCTATAATTCACCCCTCCACTTT. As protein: CAWKGLSSYNSPLHF.

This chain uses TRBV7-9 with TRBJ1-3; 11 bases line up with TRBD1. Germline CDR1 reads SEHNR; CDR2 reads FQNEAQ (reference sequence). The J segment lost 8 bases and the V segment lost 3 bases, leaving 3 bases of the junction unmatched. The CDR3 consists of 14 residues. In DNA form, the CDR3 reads TGTGCCAGCAGCTTCGGACAGGGGGCTTACACCATATATTTT. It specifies CASSFGQGAYTIYF. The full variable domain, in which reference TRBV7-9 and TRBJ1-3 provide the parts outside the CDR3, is DTGVSQNPRHKITKRGQNVTFRCDPISEHNRLYWYRQTLGQGPEFLTYFQNEAQLEKSRLLSDRFSAERPKGSFSTLEIQRTEQGDSAMYLCASSFGQGAYTIYFGEGSWLTVV.

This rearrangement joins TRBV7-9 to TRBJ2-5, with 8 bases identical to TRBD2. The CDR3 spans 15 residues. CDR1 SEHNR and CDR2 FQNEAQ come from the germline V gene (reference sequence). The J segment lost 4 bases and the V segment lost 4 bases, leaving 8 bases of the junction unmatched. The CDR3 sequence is CASSSSSGTGETQYF. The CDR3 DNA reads TGTGCCAGCAGCTCGAGTAGCGGGACCGGAGAGACCCAGTACTTC. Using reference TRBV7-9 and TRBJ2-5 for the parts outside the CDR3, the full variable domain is DTGVSQNPRHKITKRGQNVTFRCDPISEHNRLYWYRQTLGQGPEFLTYFQNEAQLEKSRLLSDRFSAERPKGSFSTLEIQRTEQGDSAMYLCASSSSSGTGETQYFGPGTRLLVL.

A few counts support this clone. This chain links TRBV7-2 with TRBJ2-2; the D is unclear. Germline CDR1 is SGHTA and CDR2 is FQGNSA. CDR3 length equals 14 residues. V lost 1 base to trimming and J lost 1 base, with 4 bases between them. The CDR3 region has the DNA TGTGCCAGCAGCTTAGGCGGGAACACCGGGGAGCTGTTTTTT. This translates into CASSLGGNTGELFF.

The DNA for the CDR3 is TGTGCCAGCAGTGACCCTAAGGGGGGTTCGGGGACCCAGTACTTC. Protein sequence: CASSDPKGGSGTQYF. The chain joins TRBV25-1 to TRBJ2-5, with D perhaps being TRBD1 or TRBD2 (6 bases each). V lost 3 bases and J lost 7, with 18 bases in between. The CDR3 is 15 residues long. Germline CDR1 and CDR2: MGHDK and SYGVNS. The entire variable domain, with the rest obtained from reference TRBV25-1 and TRBJ2-5, is as follows: EADIYQTPRYLVIGTGKKITLECSQTMGHDKMYWYQQDPGMELHLIHYSYGVNSTEKGDLSSESTVSRIRTEHFPLTLESARPSHTSQYLCASSDPKGGSGTQYFGPGTRLLVL.

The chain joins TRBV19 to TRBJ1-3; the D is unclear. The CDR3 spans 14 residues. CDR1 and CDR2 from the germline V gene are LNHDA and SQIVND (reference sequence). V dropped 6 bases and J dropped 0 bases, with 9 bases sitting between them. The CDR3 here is CASRQIFSGNTIYF. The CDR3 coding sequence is TGTGCCAGTAGGCAGATCTTCTCTGGAAACACCATATATTTT. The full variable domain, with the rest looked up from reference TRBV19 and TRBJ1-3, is DGGITQSPKYLFRKEGQNVTLSCEQNLNHDAMYWYRQDPGQGLRLIYYSQIVNDFQKGDIAEGYSVSREKKESFPLTVTSAQKNPTAFYLCASRQIFSGNTIYFGEGSWLTVV.

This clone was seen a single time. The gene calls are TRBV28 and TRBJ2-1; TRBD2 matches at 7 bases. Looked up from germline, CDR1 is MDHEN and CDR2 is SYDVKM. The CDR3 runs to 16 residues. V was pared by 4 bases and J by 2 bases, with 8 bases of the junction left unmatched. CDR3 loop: CASSSQLAQTYNEQFF. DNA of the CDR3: TGTGCCAGCAGTTCTCAACTAGCGCAGACCTACAATGAGCAGTTCTTC.

CDR3 sequence reads: CAWRGREIVTNYNEQFF. The CDR3 nucleotides are TGTGCCTGGAGGGGAAGGGAAATCGTGACCAACTACAATGAGCAGTTCTTC. This chain connects TRBV30 to TRBJ2-1; D unresolved. The CDR3 runs 17 residues. V lost 3 bases and J lost 3, with 21 bases in between. The germline CDR1 and CDR2 sequences are GTSNPN and SVGIG (reference sequence).

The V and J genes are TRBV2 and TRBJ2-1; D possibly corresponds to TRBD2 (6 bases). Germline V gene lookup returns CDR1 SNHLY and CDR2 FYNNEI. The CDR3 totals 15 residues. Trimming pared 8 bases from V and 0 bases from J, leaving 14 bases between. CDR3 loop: CASDGSLSSYNEQFF. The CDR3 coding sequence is TGTGCCAGCGACGGGAGCCTAAGCTCCTACAATGAGCAGTTCTTC.

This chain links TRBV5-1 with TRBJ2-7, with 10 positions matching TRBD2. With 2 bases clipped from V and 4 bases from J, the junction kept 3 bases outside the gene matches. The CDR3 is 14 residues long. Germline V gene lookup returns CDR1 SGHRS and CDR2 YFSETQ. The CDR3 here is CASSFVLAGYEQYF. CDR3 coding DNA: TGCGCCAGCAGCTTCGTACTAGCGGGGTACGAGCAGTACTTC. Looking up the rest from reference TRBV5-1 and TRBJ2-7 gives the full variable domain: KAGVTQTPRYLIKTRGQQVTLSCSPISGHRSVSWYQQTPGQGLQFLFEYFSETQRNKGNFPGRFSGRQFSNSRSEMNVSTLELGDSALYLCASSFVLAGYEQYFGPGTRLTVT.

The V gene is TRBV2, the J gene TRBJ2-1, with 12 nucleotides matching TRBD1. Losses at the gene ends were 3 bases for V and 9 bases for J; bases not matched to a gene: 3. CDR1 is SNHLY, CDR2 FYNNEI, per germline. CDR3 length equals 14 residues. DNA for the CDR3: TGTGCCAGCAGTGAGGGACAGGGGGCTTTTGAGCAGTTCTTC. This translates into CASSEGQGAFEQFF.

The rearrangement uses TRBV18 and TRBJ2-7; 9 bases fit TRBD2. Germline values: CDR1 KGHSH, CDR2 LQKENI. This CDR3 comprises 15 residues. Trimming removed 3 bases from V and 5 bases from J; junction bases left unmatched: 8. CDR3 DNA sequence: TGTGCCAGCTCACCTACCCGGACTAGCGCCGACGAGCAGTACTTC. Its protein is CASSPTRTSADEQYF.

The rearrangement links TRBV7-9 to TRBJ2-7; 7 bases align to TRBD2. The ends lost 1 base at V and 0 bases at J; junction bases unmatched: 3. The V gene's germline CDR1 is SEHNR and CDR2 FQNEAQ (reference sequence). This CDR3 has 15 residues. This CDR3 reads CASSLEGGSSYEQYF. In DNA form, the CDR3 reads TGTGCCAGCAGCTTAGAGGGCGGGAGCTCCTACGAGCAGTACTTC.

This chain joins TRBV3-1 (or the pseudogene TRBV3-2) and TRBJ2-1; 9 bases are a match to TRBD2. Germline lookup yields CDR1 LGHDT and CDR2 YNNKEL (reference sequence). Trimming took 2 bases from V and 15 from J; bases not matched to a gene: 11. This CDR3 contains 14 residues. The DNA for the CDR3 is TGTGCCAGCAGCCAAAAAACGGTCATGCGGGAGGGGTTCTTC. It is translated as CASSQKTVMREGFF.

In DNA, the CDR3 is TGTGCCAGCAGCGACAGTACAGGACCGCCGAACACTGAAGCTTTCTTT. This translates into CASSDSTGPPNTEAFF. The J gene is TRBJ1-1, the V gene TRBV7-9; D possibly corresponds to TRBD1 (5 bases). V lost 5 bases and J lost 1, with 17 bases in between. The length of the CDR3 is 16 residues. Germline CDR1 is SEHNR and CDR2 is FQNEAQ (reference sequence).

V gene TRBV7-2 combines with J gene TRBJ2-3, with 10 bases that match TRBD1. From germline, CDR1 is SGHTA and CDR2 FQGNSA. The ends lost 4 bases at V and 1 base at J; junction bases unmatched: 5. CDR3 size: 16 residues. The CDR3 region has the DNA TGTGCCAGCAGCTGGGTCGGGACAGGGGGCACAGATACGCAGTATTTT. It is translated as CASSWVGTGGTDTQYF. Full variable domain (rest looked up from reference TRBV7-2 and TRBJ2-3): GAGVSQSPSNKVTEKGKDVELRCDPISGHTALYWYRQSLGQGLEFLIYFQGNSAPDKSGLPSDRFSAERTGGSVSTLTIQRTQQEDSAVYLCASSWVGTGGTDTQYFGPGTRLTVL.

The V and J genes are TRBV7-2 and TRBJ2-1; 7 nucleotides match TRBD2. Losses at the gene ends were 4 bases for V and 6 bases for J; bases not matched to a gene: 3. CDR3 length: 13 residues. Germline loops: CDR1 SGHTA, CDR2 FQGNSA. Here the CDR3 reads CASSSGLVNEQFF. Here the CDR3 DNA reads TGTGCCAGCAGCTCCGGACTAGTCAATGAGCAGTTCTTC. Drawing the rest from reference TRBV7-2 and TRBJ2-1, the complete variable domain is GAGVSQSPSNKVTEKGKDVELRCDPISGHTALYWYRQSLGQGLEFLIYFQGNSAPDKSGLPSDRFSAERTGGSVSTLTIQRTQQEDSAVYLCASSSGLVNEQFFGPGTRLTVL.

The CDR3 loop is CASLRLGGVLYNEQFF. The CDR3 bases are TGTGCCAGCCTGCGGCTGGGAGGGGTTTTATACAATGAGCAGTTCTTC. The chain has TRBV28 and TRBJ2-1; 7 bases line up with TRBD2. The CDR3 contains 16 residues. Germline V gene data show CDR1 as MDHEN and CDR2 as SYDVKM. The V gene end was trimmed by 8 bases and the J gene end by 4 bases; junction bases not matched to a gene: 14.